The 8 T cell receptor beta chains presented below share a single source sample, sequenced in a study of blood T cell repertoires in COVID-19. Repertoires were generated with immunoSEQ multiplex PCR, while TCRdb's copy carries only in-frame clones and drops some. The table lists some 64,000 clones, roughly 76% of them singletons, with less than 6% in the top ten. The sequenced sample was peripheral blood. The receptors come from a human donor in a cohort sampled during active COVID-19.

V and J are TRBV15 and TRBJ1-5; D call uncertain. The CDR3 consists of 17 residues. The V end lost 1 base, the J end lost 3 bases, and 16 bases lay between the germline ends. Germline CDR1 and CDR2: LNHNV and YYDKDF (reference sequence). The CDR3 bases are TGTGCCACCAGCAGAGTGTACAGAAGAGTAGACAATCAGCCCCAGCATTTT. Protein product: CATSRVYRRVDNQPQHF.

This chain joins TRBV19 and TRBJ2-3; 9 bases are a match to TRBD1. CDR1 LNHDA and CDR2 SQIVND come from the germline V gene (reference sequence). With V trimmed by 5 bases and J by 6 bases, 3 bases remained unmatched. CDR3 length equals 13 residues. The CDR3 region is CASSYGTGDTQYF. The CDR3 DNA sequence: TGTGCCAGTAGTTACGGGACAGGGGATACGCAGTATTTT. Full variable domain (rest looked up from reference TRBV19 and TRBJ2-3): DGGITQSPKYLFRKEGQNVTLSCEQNLNHDAMYWYRQDPGQGLRLIYYSQIVNDFQKGDIAEGYSVSREKKESFPLTVTSAQKNPTAFYLCASSYGTGDTQYFGPGTRLTVL.

The chain uses TRBV6-5 and TRBJ2-7; maybe TRBD2 (5 bases). This CDR3 has 13 residues. Germline V CDR1 and CDR2: MNHEY, SVGAGI. V was pared by 4 bases and J by 5 bases, with 12 bases between. CDR3 protein: CASSFRGAHEQYF. The CDR3, as DNA: TGTGCCAGCAGTTTCCGGGGAGCTCACGAGCAGTACTTC.

The genes are TRBV18 and TRBJ2-5, with D uncertain. The germline V gene has CDR1 KGHSH and CDR2 LQKENI. The CDR3 is 14 amino acids. The V end lost 5 bases, the J end lost 5 bases, and 15 bases lay between the germline ends. CDR3 nucleotides: TGTGCCAGCTCAAAGGAACCGGGTCGGGAGACCCAGTACTTC. This translates into CASSKEPGRETQYF.

The rearrangement uses TRBV23-1 and TRBJ2-1; a possible D gene is TRBD2 (7 bases). TRBV23-1 is reported as an ORF; its role is uncertain. The CDR3 extends over 16 amino acids. Deletions cut 4 bases from V and 8 bases from J, with 21 bases between. The CDR3 reads CASSPGPKRGGDEQFF. CDR3 coding DNA: TGCGCCAGCAGTCCTGGCCCAAAAAGGGGGGGCGATGAGCAGTTCTTC.

The rearrangement links TRBV7-9 to TRBJ2-7; the match to TRBD2 covers 8 bases. CDR1 SEHNR and CDR2 FQNEAQ come from the germline V gene (reference sequence). The CDR3 has 16 amino acids. Trimming cost V 2 bases and J 1 base; bases outside gene matches: 7. The CDR3 sequence is CASSLPVAGRSYEQYF. In DNA, the CDR3 is TGTGCCAGCAGCTTACCCGTAGCGGGGCGTTCCTACGAGCAGTACTTC.

This clone was counted a few times. The V and J genes are TRBV21-1 and TRBJ2-1; TRBD2 reflects the table's D call only, with no check against the DNA. TRBV21-1 is a pseudogene. The CDR3 has 17 residues. The CDR3 spells CASSKGEERRRNNEQFF. CDR3 in DNA: TGTGCCAGCAGCAAAGGGGAAGAGCGGCGAAGGAACAATGAGCAGTTCTTC.

V is TRBV7-2 and J is TRBJ2-5; D call uncertain. Germline loops: CDR1 SGHTA, CDR2 FQGNSA. Trimming took 4 bases from V and 9 from J, leaving 15 bases between them. CDR3 size: 13 residues. For the CDR3, the DNA is TGTGCCAGCAGCTCCGGGTCCGCCGTGGCCCAGTACTTC. It yields the protein CASSSGSAVAQYF.